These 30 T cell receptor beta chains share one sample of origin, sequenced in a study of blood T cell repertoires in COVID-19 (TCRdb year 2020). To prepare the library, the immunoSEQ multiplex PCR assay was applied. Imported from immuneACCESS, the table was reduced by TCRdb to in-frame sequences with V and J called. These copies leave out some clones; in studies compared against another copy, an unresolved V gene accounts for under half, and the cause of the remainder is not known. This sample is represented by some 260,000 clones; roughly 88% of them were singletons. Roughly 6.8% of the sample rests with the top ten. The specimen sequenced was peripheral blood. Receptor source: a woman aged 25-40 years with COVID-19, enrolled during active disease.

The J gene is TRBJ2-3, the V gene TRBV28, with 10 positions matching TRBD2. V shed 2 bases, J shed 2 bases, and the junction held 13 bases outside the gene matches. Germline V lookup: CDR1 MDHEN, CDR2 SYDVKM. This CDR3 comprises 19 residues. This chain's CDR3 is CASSLGYLKLAGPTDTQYF. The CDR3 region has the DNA TGTGCCAGCAGTTTAGGGTACTTAAAACTAGCGGGGCCCACAGATACGCAGTATTTT.

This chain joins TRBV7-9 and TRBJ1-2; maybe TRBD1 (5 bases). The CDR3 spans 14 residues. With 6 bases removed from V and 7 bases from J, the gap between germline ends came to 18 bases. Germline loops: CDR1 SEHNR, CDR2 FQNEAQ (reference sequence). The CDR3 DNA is TGTGCCAGCAGAGCCAGGGAGGGCCCGGGTGGCTACACCTTC. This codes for CASRAREGPGGYTF.

CDR3 region: CASSPRGGRTEAFF. In DNA form, the CDR3 reads TGTGCCAGCAGTCCCCGAGGGGGAAGAACTGAAGCTTTCTTT. V is TRBV6-5 and J is TRBJ1-1; D perhaps matches TRBD1 (6 bases). This CDR3 has 14 residues. With 5 bases removed from V and 5 bases from J, the gap between germline ends came to 15 bases. Germline V gives CDR1 MNHEY, CDR2 SVGAGI.

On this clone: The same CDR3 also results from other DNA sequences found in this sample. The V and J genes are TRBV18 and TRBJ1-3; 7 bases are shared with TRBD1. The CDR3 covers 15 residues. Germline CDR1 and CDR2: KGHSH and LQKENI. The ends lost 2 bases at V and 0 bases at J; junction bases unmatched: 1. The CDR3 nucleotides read TGTGCCAGCTCACCAAGGGACAGCTCTGGAAACACCATATATTTT. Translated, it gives CASSPRDSSGNTIYF.

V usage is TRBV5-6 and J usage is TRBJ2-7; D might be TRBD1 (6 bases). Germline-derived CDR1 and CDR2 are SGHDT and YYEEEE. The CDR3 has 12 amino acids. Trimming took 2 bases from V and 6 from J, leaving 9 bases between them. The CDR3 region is CASSLGGPEQYV. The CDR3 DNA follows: TGTGCCAGCAGCTTAGGGGGACCCGAGCAGTACGTC.

CDR3 loop: CASGLTLRHGYTF. The CDR3 coding sequence is TGTGCCAGCGGCTTAACCCTCAGGCATGGCTACACCTTC. The gene calls are TRBV28 and TRBJ1-2; D not resolved. This CDR3 spans 13 amino acids. Germline CDR1 and CDR2: MDHEN and SYDVKM. Trimming removed 8 bases at V and 6 bases at J, with 16 bases between.

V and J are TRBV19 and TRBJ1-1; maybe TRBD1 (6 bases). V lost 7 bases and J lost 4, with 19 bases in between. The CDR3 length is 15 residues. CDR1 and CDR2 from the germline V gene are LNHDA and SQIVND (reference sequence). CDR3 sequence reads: CASTLTGNGGTEAFF. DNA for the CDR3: TGTGCCAGTACCCTTACAGGGAATGGAGGCACTGAAGCTTTCTTT.

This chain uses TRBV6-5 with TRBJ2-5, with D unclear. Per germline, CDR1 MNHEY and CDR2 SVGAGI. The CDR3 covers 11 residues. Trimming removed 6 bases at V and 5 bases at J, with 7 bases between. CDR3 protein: CASSVRETQYF. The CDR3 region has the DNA TGTGCCAGCAGCGTCCGGGAGACCCAGTACTTC.

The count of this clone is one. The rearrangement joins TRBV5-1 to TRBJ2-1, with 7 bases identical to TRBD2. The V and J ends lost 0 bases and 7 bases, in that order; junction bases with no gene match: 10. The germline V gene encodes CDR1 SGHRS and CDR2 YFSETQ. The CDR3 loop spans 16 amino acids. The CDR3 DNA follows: TGCGCCAGCAGCTTGGGAGGGAGGGCCAGTTGGAATGAGCAGTTCTTC. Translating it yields CASSLGGRASWNEQFF.

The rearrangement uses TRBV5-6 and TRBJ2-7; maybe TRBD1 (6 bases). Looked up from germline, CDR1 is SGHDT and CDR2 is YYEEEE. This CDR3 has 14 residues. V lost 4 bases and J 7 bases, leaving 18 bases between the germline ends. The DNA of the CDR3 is TGTGCCAGCAGCCAGTTTCCAGGGGATCGGGAGCAGTACGTC. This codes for CASSQFPGDREQYV.

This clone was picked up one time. The CDR3 DNA follows: TGTGCCAGCAGCCGGGGCACTGAAGCTTTCTTT. Protein product: CASSRGTEAFF. This chain uses TRBV12-3 or TRBV12-4 with TRBJ1-1; D remains ambiguous. This CDR3 has 11 residues. V was pared by 6 bases and J by 4 bases, with 6 bases between.

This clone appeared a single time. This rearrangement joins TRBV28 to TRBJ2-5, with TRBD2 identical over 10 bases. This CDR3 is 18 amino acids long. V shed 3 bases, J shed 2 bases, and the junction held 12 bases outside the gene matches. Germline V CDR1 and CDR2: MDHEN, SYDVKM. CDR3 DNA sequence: TGTGCCAGCAGTTTTGCGTTCCTACTAGCGGGACTACAAGAGACCCAGTACTTC. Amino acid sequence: CASSFAFLLAGLQETQYF. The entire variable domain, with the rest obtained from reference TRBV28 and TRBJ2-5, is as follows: DVKVTQSSRYLVKRTGEKVFLECVQDMDHENMFWYRQDPGLGLRLIYFSYDVKMKEKGDIPEGYSVSREKKERFSLILESASTNQTSMYLCASSFAFLLAGLQETQYFGPGTRLLVL.

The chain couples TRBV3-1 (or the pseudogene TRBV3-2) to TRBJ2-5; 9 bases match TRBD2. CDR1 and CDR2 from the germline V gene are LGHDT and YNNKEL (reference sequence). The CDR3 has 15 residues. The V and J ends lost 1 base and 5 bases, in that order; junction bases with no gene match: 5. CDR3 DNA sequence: TGTGCCAGCAGCCAAGTTAGCGGGGGTGGCGAGACCCAGTACTTC. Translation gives CASSQVSGGGETQYF.

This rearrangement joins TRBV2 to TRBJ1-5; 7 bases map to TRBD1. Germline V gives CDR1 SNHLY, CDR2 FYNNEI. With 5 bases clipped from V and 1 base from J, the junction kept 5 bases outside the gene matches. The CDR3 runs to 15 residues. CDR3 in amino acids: CASSKQGTSNQPQHF. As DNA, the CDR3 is TGTGCCAGCAGTAAACAGGGGACAAGCAATCAGCCCCAGCATTTT.

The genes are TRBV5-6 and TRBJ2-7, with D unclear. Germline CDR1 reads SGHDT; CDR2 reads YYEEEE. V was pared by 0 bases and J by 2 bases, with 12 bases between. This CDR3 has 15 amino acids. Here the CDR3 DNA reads TGTGCCAGCAGCTTGGCCGAGTCCAGGCCCTACGAGCAGTACGTC. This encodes CASSLAESRPYEQYV.

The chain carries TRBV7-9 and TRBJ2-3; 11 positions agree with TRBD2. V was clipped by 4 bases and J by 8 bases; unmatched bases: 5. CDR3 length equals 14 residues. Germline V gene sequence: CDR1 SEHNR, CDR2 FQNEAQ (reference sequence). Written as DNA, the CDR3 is TGTGCCAGCAGCTCTAGCGGGGGGAAAGGTACGCAGTATTTT. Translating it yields CASSSSGGKGTQYF.

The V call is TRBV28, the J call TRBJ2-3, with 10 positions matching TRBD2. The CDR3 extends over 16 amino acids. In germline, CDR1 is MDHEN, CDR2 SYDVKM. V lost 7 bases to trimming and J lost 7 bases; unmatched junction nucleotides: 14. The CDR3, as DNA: TGTGCCAGCACCCCCGGAGCGGCTAGCGGGAGTAATACGCAGTATTTT. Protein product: CASTPGAASGSNTQYF.

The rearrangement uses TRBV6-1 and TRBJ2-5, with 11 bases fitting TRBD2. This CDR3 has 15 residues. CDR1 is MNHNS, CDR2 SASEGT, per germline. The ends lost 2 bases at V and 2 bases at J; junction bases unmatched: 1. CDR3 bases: TGTGCCAGCAGTGAAATAGCGGGGGGGCAAGAGACCCAGTACTTC. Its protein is CASSEIAGGQETQYF.

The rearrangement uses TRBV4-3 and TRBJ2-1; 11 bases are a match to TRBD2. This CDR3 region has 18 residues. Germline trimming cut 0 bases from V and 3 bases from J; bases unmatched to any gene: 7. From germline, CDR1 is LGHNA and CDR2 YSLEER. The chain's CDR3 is CASSQEHLAGGLYNEQFF. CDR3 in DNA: TGCGCCAGCAGCCAAGAACACTTAGCGGGGGGGCTCTACAATGAGCAGTTCTTC.

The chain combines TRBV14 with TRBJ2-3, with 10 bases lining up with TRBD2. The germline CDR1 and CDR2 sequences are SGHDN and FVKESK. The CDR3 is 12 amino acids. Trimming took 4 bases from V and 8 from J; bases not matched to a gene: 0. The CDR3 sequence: CASSRTSGTQYF. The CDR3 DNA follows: TGTGCCAGCAGCCGGACTAGCGGTACGCAGTATTTT.

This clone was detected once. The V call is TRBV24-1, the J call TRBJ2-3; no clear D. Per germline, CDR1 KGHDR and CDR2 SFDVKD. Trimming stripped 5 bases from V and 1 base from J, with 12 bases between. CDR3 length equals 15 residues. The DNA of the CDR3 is TGTGCCACCAGTGCCCCGGTGGGCGGCACAGATACGCAGTATTTT. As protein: CATSAPVGGTDTQYF.

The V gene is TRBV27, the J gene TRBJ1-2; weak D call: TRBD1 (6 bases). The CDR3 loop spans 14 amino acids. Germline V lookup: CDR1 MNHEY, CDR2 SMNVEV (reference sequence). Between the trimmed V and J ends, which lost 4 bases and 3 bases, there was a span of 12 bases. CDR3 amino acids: CASSSFRGDYGYTF. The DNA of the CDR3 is TGTGCCAGCAGTTCCTTCAGGGGCGACTATGGCTACACCTTC.

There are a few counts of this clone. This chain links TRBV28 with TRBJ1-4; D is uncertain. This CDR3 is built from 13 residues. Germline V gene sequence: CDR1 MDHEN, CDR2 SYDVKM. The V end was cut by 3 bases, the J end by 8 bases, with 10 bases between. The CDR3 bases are TGTGCCAGCAGTTTGCCGGGTGGGGAAAAACTGTTTTTT. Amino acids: CASSLPGGEKLFF.

The chain's CDR3 is CASSTVGAGEKLFF. In DNA form, the CDR3 reads TGTGCCAGCAGTACTGTCGGGGCGGGGGAAAAACTGTTTTTT. This chain connects TRBV6-5 to TRBJ1-4, with D possibly TRBD1 on 5 matching bases. CDR3 length: 14 amino acids. V lost 5 bases, J lost 8 bases, and 15 bases lay in between. Germline V gene lookup returns CDR1 MNHEY and CDR2 SVGAGI.

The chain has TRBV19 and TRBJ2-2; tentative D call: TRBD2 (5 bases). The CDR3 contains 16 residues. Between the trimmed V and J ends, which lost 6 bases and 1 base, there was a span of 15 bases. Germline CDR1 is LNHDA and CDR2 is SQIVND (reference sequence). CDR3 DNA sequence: TGTGCCAGTAGGACGGAGCGGAAACTGAACACCGGGGAGCTGTTTTTT. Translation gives CASRTERKLNTGELFF. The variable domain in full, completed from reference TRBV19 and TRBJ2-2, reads DGGITQSPKYLFRKEGQNVTLSCEQNLNHDAMYWYRQDPGQGLRLIYYSQIVNDFQKGDIAEGYSVSREKKESFPLTVTSAQKNPTAFYLCASRTERKLNTGELFFGEGSRLTVL.

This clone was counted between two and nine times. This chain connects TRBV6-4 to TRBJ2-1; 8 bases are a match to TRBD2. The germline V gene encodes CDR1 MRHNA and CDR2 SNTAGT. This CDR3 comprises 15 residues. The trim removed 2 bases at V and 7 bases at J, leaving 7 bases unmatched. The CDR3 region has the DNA TGTGCCAGCAGTGACGGATCGGGAGGGGTTAATGAGCAGTTCTTC. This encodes CASSDGSGGVNEQFF.

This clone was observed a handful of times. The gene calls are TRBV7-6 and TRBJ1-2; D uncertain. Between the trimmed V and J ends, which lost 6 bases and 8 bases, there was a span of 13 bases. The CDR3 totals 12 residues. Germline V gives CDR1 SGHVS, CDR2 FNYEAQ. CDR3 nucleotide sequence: TGTGCCAGCAGTTCCGGCGGTGCCGGCTACACCTTC. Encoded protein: CASSSGGAGYTF.

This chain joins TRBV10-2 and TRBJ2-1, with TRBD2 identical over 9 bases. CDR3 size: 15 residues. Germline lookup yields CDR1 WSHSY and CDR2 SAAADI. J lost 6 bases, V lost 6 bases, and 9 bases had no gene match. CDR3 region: CASRVTGTSSNEQFF. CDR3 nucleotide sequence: TGCGCCAGCAGGGTAACCGGGACTAGCTCCAATGAGCAGTTCTTC.

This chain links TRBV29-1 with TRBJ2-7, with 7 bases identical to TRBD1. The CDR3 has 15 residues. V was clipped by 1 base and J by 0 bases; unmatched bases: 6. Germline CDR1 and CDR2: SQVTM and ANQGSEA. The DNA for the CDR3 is TGCAGCGTTGAAGGGACAGGCCTAAGCTCCTACGAGCAGTACTTC. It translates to CSVEGTGLSSYEQYF.

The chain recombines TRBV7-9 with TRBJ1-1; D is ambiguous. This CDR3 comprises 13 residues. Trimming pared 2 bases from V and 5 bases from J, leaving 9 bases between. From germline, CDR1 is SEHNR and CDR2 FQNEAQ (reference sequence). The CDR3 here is CASSLPEETEAFF. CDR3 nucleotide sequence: TGTGCCAGCAGCTTACCCGAGGAGACTGAAGCTTTCTTT. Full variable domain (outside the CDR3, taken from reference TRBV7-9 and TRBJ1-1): DTGVSQNPRHKITKRGQNVTFRCDPISEHNRLYWYRQTLGQGPEFLTYFQNEAQLEKSRLLSDRFSAERPKGSFSTLEIQRTEQGDSAMYLCASSLPEETEAFFGQGTRLTVV.